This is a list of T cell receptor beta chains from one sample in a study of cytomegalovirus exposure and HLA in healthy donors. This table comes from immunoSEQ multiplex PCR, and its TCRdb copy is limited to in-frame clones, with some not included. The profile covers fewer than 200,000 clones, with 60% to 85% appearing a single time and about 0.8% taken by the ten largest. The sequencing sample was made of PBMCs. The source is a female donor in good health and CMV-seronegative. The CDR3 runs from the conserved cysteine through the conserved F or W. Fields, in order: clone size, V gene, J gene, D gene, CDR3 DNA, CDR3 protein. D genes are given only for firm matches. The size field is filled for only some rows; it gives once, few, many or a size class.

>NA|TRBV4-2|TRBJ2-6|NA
TGTGCCAGCAGCCAAGAAGGGCCTGGGGCCAACGGCCTGACTTTC
CASSQEGPGANGLTF
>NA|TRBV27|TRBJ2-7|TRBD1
TGTGCCAGCAGTTTAGAAGGGCGAGTCCTGACAGGGGGGATTGGCGAGCAGTACTTC
CASSLEGRVLTGGIGEQYF
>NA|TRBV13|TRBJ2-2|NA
TGTGCCAGCAGCTTAGGGGGCGCGACCGGGGAGCTGTTTTTT
CASSLGGATGELFF
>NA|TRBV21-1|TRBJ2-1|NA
TGTGCCAGCAGCGTCAGTCTAGCGGGGGGGCGTAATGAGCAGTTCTTC
CASSVSLAGGRNEQFF
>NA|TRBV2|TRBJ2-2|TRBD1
TGTGCCAGCACCGGGACAGCCTTGAACACCGGGGAGCTGTTTTTT
CASTGTALNTGELFF
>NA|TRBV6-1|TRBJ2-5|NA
TGTGCCAGCAGCCCCGACAGCCTGGGAGGGACCCAGTACTTC
CASSPDSLGGTQYF
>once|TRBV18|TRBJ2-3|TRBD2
TGTGCCAGCTCCCCGCGGGGGAAACAAGATACGCAGTATTTT
CASSPRGKQDTQYF
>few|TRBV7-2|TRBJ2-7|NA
TGTGCCAGCAGCTTAGGACAGTACCTCTCCTACGAGCAGTACTTC
CASSLGQYLSYEQYF
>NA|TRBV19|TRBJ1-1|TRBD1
TGTGCCAGCCAGGACAGGGGTCACACTGAAGCTTTCTTT
CASQDRGHTEAFF
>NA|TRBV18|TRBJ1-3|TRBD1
TGTGCCAGCTCACCCCGAGGGACAGTCTCTGGAAACACCATATATTTT
CASSPRGTVSGNTIYF
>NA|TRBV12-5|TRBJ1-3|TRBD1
TGTGCTAGTGCCCCGGGACAGGGTAAGAAGACGACCATATATTTT
CASAPGQGKKTTIYF
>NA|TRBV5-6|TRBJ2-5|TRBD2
TGTGCCAGCAGCTCCCAGTGGCTAGCGGGGGAGACCCAGTACTTC
CASSSQWLAGETQYF
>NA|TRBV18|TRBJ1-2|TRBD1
TGTGCCAGCTCCCTAGCCCGGACAGGGATCTGGGGGTTCGACGACTATGGCTACACCTTC
CASSLARTGIWGFDDYGYTF
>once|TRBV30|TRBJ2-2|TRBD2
TGTGCCTGGATCCCTTCCCCGGGACTAGCGGTAACCGGGGAGCTGTTTTTT
CAWIPSPGLAVTGELFF
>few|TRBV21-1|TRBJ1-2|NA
TGTGCCAGCAGCAAATGTGACAGGCATGGCTACACCTTC
CASSKCDRHGYTF
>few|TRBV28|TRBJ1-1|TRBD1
TGTGCCAGCAGTTTGAGACAGGGGGCTTCTGAAGCTTTCTTT
CASSLRQGASEAFF
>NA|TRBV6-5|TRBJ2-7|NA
TGTGCCAGCAGTTACTCGGGTTTACAGATTCACTACGAGCAGTACTTC
CASSYSGLQIHYEQYF
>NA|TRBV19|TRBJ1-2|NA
TGTGCCAGTAGTGGGAAGACAGTTCCTGGCTACACCTTC
CASSGKTVPGYTF
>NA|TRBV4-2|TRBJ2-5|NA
TGTGCCAGCAGCCAAAGCTTCGGGACTTTAAACCAAGAGACCCAGTACTTC
CASSQSFGTLNQETQYF
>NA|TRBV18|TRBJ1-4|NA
TGTGCCAGCTTTTCACAAAACGAAAAACTGTTTTTT
CASFSQNEKLFF
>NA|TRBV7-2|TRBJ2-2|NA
TGTGCCAGCAGCTTAGTGCCAGGGTCCACCGGGGAGCTGTTTTTT
CASSLVPGSTGELFF
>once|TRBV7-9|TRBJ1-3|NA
TGTGCCAGCAGCTTAGTAGGGGATCTCCTGGCGGGGAACACCATATATTTT
CASSLVGDLLAGNTIYF
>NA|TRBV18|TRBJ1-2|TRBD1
TGTGCCAGCTCACCCGGACAGGGTCTCTATGGCTACACCTTC
CASSPGQGLYGYTF
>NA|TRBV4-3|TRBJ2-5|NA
TGCGCCTCCTCCCCCCGTCTTCAAGAGACCCAGTACTTC
CASSPRLQETQYF
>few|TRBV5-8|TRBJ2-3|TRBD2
TGTGCCAGCAGCCCGGGACTAGAGAGATCAGATACGCAGTATTTT
CASSPGLERSDTQYF
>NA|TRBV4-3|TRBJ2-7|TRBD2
TGCGCCAGCAGCCCCGGGACTAGCGGGAGATACGAGCAGTACTTC
CASSPGTSGRYEQYF
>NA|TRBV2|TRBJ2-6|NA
TGTGCCAGCAGTGACAGGTCTGGGGCCAACGGCCTGACTTTC
CASSDRSGANGLTF
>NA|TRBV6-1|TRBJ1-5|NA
TGTGCCAGCAGGGACCGGGAGGGCAATCAGCCCCAGCATTTT
CASRDREGNQPQHF
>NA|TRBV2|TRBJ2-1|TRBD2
TGTGCCAGCAGCGCTTATCAAACCGCTAGCGGGAGAAAGGATGAGCAGTTCTTC
CASSAYQTASGRKDEQFF
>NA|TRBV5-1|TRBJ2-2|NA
TGCGCCAGCAGCTTTAGGGTAGGGGACACCGGGGAGCTGTTTTTT
CASSFRVGDTGELFF
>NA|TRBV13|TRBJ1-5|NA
TGTGCCAGCAGCTTAGACAGGGCTGGGCCCCAGCATTTT
CASSLDRAGPQHF
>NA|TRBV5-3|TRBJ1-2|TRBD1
TGTGCCAGAAGCTATATAATTGGACAGGGCTATGGCTACACCTTC
CARSYIIGQGYGYTF
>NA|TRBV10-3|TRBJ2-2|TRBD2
TGTGCCATCAAGTCGACACGGCAGCGGGAGGCCCTCACCGGGGAGCTGTTTTTT
CAIKSTRQREALTGELFF